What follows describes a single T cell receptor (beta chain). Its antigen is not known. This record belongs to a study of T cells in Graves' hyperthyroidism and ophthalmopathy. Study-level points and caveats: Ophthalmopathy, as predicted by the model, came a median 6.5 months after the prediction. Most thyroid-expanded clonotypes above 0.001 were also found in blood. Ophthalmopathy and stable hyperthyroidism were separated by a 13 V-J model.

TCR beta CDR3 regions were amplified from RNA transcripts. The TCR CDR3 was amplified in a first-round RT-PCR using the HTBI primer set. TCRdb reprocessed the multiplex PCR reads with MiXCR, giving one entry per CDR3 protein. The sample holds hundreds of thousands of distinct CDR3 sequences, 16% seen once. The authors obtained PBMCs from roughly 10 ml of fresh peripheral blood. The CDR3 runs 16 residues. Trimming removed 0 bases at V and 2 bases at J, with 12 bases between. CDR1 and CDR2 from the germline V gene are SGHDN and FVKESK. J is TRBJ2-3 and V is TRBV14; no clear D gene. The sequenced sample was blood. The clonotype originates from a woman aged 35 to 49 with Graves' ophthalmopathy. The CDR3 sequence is CASSQERGELTDTQYF. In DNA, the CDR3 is TGTGCCAGCAGCCAAGAACGCGGAGAGCTCACAGATACGCAGTATTTT.